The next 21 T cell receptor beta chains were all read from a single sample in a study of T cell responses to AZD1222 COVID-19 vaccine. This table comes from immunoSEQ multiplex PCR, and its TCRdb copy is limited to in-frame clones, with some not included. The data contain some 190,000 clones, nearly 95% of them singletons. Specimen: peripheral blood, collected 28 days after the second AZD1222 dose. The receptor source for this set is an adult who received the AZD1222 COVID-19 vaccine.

The CDR3 loop is CASSPKEGAINNEQFF. CDR3 DNA sequence: TGTGCCAGCTCCCCCAAAGAGGGGGCGATCAACAATGAGCAGTTCTTC. The V gene is TRBV18, the J gene TRBJ2-1, with TRBD1 matching over 7 bases. The CDR3 loop spans 16 amino acids. Per the germline V gene, CDR1 is KGHSH and CDR2 is LQKENI. V lost 6 bases to trimming and J lost 5 bases; unmatched junction nucleotides: 13. The full variable domain, its missing parts supplied by reference TRBV18 and TRBJ2-1, is NAGVMQNPRHLVRRRGQEARLRCSPMKGHSHVYWYRQLPEEGLKFMVYLQKENIIDESGMPKERFSAEFPKEGPSILRIQQVVRGDSAAYFCASSPKEGAINNEQFFGPGTRLTVL.

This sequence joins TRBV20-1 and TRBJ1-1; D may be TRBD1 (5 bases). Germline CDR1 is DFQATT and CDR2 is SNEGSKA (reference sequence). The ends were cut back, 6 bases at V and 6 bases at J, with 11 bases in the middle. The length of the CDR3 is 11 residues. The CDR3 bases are TGCAGTGCCCTGCGGGGGGCTGAAGCTTTCTTT. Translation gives CSALRGAEAFF.

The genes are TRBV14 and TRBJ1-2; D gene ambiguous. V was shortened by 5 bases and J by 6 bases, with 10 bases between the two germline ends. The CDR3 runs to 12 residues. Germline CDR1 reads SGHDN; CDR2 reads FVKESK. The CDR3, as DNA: TGTGCCAGCAGCACGGGGTGGCATGGCTACACCTTC. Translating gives CASSTGWHGYTF.

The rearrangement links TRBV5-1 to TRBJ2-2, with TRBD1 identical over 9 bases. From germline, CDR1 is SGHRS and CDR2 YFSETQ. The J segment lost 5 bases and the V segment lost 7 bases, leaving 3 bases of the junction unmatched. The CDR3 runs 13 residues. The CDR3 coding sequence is TGCGCCAGCGGAGGACAGGGGACCGGGGAGCTGTTTTTT. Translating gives CASGGQGTGELFF.

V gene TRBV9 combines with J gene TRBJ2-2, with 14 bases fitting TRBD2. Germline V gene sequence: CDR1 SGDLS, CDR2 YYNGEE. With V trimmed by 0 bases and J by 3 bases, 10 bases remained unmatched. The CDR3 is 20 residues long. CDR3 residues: CASSVATYGTSGGYTGELFF. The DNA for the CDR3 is TGTGCCAGCAGCGTAGCTACTTATGGGACTAGCGGGGGATACACCGGGGAGCTGTTTTTT.

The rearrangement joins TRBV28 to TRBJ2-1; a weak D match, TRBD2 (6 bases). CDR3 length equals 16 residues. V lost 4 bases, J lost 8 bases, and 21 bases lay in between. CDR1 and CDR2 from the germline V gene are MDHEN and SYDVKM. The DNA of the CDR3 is TGTGCCAGCAGTTCGCCCGCGGCGGGGCCTTGGGATGAGCAGTTCTTC. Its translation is CASSSPAAGPWDEQFF.

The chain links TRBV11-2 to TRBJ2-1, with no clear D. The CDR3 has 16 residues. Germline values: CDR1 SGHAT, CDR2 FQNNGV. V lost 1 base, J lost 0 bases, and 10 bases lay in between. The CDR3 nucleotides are TGTGCCAGCAGCTTAGGAGCACAGAGCTCCTACAATGAGCAGTTCTTC. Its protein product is CASSLGAQSSYNEQFF. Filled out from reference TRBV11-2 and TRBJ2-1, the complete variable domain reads EAGVAQSPRYKIIEKRQSVAFWCNPISGHATLYWYQQILGQGPKLLIQFQNNGVVDDSQLPKDRFSAERLKGVDSTLKIQPAKLEDSAVYLCASSLGAQSSYNEQFFGPGTRLTVL.

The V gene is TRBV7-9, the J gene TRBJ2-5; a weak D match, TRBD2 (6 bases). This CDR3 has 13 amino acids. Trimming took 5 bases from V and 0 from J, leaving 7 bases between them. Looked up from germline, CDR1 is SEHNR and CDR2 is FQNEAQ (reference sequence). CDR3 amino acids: CASSPGDQETQYF. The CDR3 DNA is TGTGCCAGCAGCCCGGGGGACCAAGAGACCCAGTACTTC.

Written as DNA, the CDR3 is TGTGCCAGCAGCCGACAGGGCCACAGCAATCAGCCCCAGCATTTT. Translation: CASSRQGHSNQPQHF. The V gene is TRBV6-7, the J gene TRBJ1-5; 7 nucleotides agree with TRBD1. TRBV6-7 is an ORF for which the function is uncertain. CDR3 length equals 15 residues. V trimming: 6 bases; J trimming: 1 base; junction bases outside the gene matches: 6.

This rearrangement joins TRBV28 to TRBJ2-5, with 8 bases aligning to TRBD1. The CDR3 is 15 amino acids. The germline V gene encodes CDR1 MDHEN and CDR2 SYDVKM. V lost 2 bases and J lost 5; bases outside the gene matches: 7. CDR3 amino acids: CASSLPQGAHETQYF. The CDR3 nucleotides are TGTGCCAGCAGTTTACCCCAGGGGGCGCATGAGACCCAGTACTTC.

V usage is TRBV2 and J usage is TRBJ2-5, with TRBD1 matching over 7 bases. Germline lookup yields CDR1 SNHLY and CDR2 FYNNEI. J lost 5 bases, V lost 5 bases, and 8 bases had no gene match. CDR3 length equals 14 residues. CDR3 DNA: TGTGCCAGCAGTCTCCGGACAGGTCAGGAGACCCAGTACTTC. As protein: CASSLRTGQETQYF.

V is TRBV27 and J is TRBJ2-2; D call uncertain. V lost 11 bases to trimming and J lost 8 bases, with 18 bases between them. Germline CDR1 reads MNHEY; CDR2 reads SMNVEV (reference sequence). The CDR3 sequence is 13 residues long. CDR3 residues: CAASAETPGELFF. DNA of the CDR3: TGTGCCGCCTCGGCGGAAACTCCAGGGGAGCTGTTTTTT.

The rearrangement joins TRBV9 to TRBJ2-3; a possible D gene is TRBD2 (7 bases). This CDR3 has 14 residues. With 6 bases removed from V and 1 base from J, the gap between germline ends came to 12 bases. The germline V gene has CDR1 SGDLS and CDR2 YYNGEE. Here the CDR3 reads CASNLGGGTDTQYF. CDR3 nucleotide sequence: TGTGCCAGCAACTTAGGGGGGGGCACAGATACGCAGTATTTT. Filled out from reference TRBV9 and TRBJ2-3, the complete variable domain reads DSGVTQTPKHLITATGQRVTLRCSPRSGDLSVYWYQQSLDQGLQFLIQYYNGEERAKGNILERFSAQQFPDLHSELNLSSLELGDSALYFCASNLGGGTDTQYFGPGTRLTVL.

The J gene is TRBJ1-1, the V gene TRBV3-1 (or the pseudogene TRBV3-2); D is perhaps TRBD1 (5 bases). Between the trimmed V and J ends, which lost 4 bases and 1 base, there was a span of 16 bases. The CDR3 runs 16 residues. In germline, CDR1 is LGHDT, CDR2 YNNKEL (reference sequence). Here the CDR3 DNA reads TGTGCCAGCAGCCCAAATTCGAAGGGGCGGAACACTGAAGCTTTCTTT. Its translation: CASSPNSKGRNTEAFF.

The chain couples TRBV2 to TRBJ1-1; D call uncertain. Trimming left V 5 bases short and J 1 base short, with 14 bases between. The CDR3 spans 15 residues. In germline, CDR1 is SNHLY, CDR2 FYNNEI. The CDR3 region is CASSPEGLGNTEAFF. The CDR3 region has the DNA TGTGCCAGCAGTCCAGAGGGCTTGGGGAACACTGAAGCTTTCTTT.

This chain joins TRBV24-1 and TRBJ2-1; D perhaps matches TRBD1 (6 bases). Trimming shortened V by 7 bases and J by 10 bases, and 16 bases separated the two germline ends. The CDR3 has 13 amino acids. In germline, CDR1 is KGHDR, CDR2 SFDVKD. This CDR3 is CATSPQGKEEQFF. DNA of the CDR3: TGTGCCACCAGCCCACAGGGTAAAGAGGAGCAGTTCTTC.

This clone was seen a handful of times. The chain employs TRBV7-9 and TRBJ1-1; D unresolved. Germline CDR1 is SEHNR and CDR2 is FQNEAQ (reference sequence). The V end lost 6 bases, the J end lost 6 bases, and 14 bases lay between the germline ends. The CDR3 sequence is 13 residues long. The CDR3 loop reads CASRLAGESEAFF. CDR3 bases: TGTGCCAGCAGATTGGCCGGAGAATCTGAAGCTTTCTTT.

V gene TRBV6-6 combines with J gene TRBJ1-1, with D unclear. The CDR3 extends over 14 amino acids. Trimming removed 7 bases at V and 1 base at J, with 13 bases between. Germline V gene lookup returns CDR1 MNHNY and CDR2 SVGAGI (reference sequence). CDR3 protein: CASTSWAGNTEAFF. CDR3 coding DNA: TGTGCCAGCACCTCCTGGGCGGGGAACACTGAAGCTTTCTTT.

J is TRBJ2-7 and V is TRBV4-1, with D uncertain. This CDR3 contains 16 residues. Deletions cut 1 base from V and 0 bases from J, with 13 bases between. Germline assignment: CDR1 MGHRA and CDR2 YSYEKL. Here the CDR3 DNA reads TGCGCCAGCAGCCAAGCGTTAAGGCGGCCCTCCTACGAGCAGTACTTC. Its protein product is CASSQALRRPSYEQYF.

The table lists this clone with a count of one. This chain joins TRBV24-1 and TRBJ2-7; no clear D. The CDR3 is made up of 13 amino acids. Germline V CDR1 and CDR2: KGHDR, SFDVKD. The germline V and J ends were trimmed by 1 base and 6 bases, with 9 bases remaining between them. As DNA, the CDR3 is TGTGCCACCAGTGATTTATTTTCGAGCGAGCAGTACTTC. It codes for CATSDLFSSEQYF.

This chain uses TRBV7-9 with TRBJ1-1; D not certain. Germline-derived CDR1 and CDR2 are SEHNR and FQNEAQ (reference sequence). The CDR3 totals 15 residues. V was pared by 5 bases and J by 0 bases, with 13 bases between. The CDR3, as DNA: TGTGCCAGCAGCCCGTCGAGTTGGGTGAACACTGAAGCTTTCTTT. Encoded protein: CASSPSSWVNTEAFF.